This TCR beta chain was found in a study of regulatory T cells in long-lasting Graves disease. Findings and caveats of the study: Persistent disease showed a preference for TRBV28, TRBJ1-2 and TRBJ2-5. Persistent cases of Graves' showed reduced TCR diversity relative to newly diagnosed patients. A greater number of public clonotypes (roughly 2,800) was shared by persistent patients than by new patients (approximately 1,000).

Library construction for TCR beta used iRepertoire HTBI primers and Arm-PCR of CDR3 regions. Each CDR3 protein is one row after TCRdb ran MiXCR on the multiplex PCR reads. The table lists 500,000 or so distinct CDR3 sequences, about 17% of them singletons. Only a few counts were recorded for this clonotype. Its specificity is not known. Stated time point: newly diagnosed GD, antithyroid drugs for less than 3 months. Researchers made the TCR library from RNA that was extracted from PBMCs. The diagnosis of Graves' disease used American Thyroid Association guidelines. Trimming pared 4 bases from V and 7 bases from J, leaving 28 bases between. The germline CDR1 and CDR2 sequences are LNHDA and SQIVND (reference sequence). There are 19 residues in the CDR3. The same specimen was also included in a second study, on T cells in Graves' hyperthyroidism and ophthalmopathy.

The chain has TRBV19 and TRBJ2-2; weak D call: TRBD1 (6 bases). The clonotype was recovered from a man in his forties with Graves disease. The sequences come from peripheral blood mononuclear cells (PBMCs), collected at new diagnosis, from a patient treated with antithyroid drugs. This CDR3 reads CASSTTPRGGMAGGGELFF. CDR3 nucleotides: TGTGCCAGTAGTACCACCCCCAGGGGCGGAATGGCCGGCGGCGGGGAGCTGTTTTTT.